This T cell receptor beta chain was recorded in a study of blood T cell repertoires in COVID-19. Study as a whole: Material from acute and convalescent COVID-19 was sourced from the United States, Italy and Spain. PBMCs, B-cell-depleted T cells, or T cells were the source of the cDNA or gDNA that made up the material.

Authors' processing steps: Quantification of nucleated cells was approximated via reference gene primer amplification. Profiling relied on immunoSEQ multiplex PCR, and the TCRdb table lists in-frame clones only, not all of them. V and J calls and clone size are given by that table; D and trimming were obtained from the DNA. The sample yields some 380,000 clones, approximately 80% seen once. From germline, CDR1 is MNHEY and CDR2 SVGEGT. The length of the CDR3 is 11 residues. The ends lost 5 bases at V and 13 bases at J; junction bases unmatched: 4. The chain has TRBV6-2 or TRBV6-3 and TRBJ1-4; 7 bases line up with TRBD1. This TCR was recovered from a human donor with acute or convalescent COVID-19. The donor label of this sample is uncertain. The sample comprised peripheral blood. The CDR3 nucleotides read TGTGCCAGCAGTCAACGGACAGGACTGTTTTTT. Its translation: CASSQRTGLFF.